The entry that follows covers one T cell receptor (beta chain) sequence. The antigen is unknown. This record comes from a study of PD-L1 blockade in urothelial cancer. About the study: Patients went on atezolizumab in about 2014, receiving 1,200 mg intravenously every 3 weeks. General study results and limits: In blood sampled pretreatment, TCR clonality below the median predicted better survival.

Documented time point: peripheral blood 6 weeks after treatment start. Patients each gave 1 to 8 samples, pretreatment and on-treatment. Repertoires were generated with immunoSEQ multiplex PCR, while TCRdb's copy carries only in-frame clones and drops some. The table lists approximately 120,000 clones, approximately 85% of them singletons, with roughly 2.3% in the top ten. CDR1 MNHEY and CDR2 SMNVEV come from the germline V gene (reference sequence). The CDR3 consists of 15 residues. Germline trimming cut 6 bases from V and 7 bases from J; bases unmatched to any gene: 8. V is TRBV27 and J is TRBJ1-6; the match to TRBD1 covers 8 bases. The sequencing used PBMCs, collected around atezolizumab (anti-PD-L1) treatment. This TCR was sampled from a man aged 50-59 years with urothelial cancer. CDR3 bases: TGTGCCAGCAGGGTGACAGGGGCGAAGAATTCACCCCTCCACTTT. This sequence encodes CASRVTGAKNSPLHF.